Following are 26 T cell receptor beta chains from one sample sequenced in a study of patients and donors after allogeneic stem cell transplantation. TCRdb re-derived calls from the RT-PCR reads in MiXCR, one entry per CDR3 protein. This sample has roughly 880,000 distinct CDR3 sequences; roughly 18% occur once, and the top ten carry 6%. The sample consisted of blood, either unsorted or a sorted T cell fraction (not recorded which). These receptors came from a human donor who was either an allogeneic HSCT recipient or a stem cell or donor lymphocyte infusion donor (not recorded which). It is not recorded whose cells these are; they may come from a transplant donor.

There are a few counts of this clonotype. The V and J genes are TRBV12-3 or TRBV12-4 and TRBJ1-2; a possible D gene is TRBD1 (5 bases). Trimming cost V 7 bases and J 3 bases, with 12 bases left between them. The CDR3 sequence is 13 residues long. Here the CDR3 DNA reads TGTGCCAGCACCCCGCCAGGGCACTATGGCTACACCTTC. Protein sequence: CASTPPGHYGYTF.

The chain links TRBV7-9 to TRBJ2-3; unclear D gene. Germline V CDR1 and CDR2: SEHNR, FQNEAQ (reference sequence). V lost 5 bases and J 6 bases, leaving 12 bases between the germline ends. The CDR3 has 13 residues. This CDR3 reads CASSTHARDTQYF. CDR3 bases: TGTGCCAGCAGCACTCACGCCCGGGATACGCAGTATTTT. Full variable domain (remainder filled in from reference TRBV7-9 and TRBJ2-3): DTGVSQNPRHKITKRGQNVTFRCDPISEHNRLYWYRQTLGQGPEFLTYFQNEAQLEKSRLLSDRFSAERPKGSFSTLEIQRTEQGDSAMYLCASSTHARDTQYFGPGTRLTVL.

This clonotype came up a few times. This chain uses TRBV7-2 with TRBJ2-3; TRBD2 matches at 7 bases. There are 13 residues in the CDR3. Unmatched junction bases numbered 5, after V lost 4 bases and J lost 7 bases. Germline CDR1 and CDR2: SGHTA and FQGNSA. CDR3 in DNA: TGTGCCAGCAGCTGGGTGGGGGGGAATACGCAGTATTTT. As protein: CASSWVGGNTQYF. The full variable domain, with the rest looked up from reference TRBV7-2 and TRBJ2-3, is GAGVSQSPSNKVTEKGKDVELRCDPISGHTALYWYRQSLGQGLEFLIYFQGNSAPDKSGLPSDRFSAERTGGSVSTLTIQRTQQEDSAVYLCASSWVGGNTQYFGPGTRLTVL.

This chain uses TRBV21-1 with TRBJ1-4. TRBV21-1 is a known pseudogene. The CDR3 is 11 residues long. The chain's CDR3 is CASSKGEKLFF. As DNA, the CDR3 is TGTGCCAGCAGCAAGGGTGAAAAACTGTTTTTT.

The chain recombines TRBV7-9 with TRBJ2-1; D is perhaps TRBD2 (6 bases). Germline V CDR1 and CDR2: SEHNR, FQNEAQ (reference sequence). This CDR3 is 16 amino acids long. V was clipped by 5 bases and J by 9 bases, with 23 bases between them. CDR3 DNA: TGTGCCAGCAGCCCCGGGACTCCGGGGGTTCGCGTTGAGCAGTTCTTC. Amino acid sequence: CASSPGTPGVRVEQFF.

The chain is built from TRBV5-6 and TRBJ1-1; no firm D call. Trimming shortened V by 4 bases and J by 6 bases, and 10 bases separated the two germline ends. The CDR3 spans 12 residues. Germline V gives CDR1 SGHDT, CDR2 YYEEEE. The CDR3 here is CASSPLRSEAFF. As DNA, the CDR3 is TGTGCCAGCAGCCCACTCAGATCTGAAGCTTTCTTT.

This chain uses TRBV4-1 with TRBJ1-1; D not resolved. The CDR3 has 16 amino acids. The germline V gene has CDR1 MGHRA and CDR2 YSYEKL. Trimming took 0 bases from V and 2 from J, leaving 13 bases between them. DNA of the CDR3: TGCGCCAGCAGCCAAGATCAATCGTGGATAAACACTGAAGCTTTCTTT. Translated, it gives CASSQDQSWINTEAFF.

V and J are TRBV9 and TRBJ2-1, with D tentatively TRBD2 (6 bases). The CDR3 covers 16 residues. The germline CDR1 and CDR2 sequences are SGDLS and YYNGEE. The germline V and J ends were trimmed by 2 bases and 8 bases, with 20 bases remaining between them. As DNA, the CDR3 is TGTGCCAGCAGCGTTTGGACTACTGTTCCCCGCGATGAGCAGTTCTTC. Translated, it gives CASSVWTTVPRDEQFF. The variable domain in full, completed from reference TRBV9 and TRBJ2-1, reads DSGVTQTPKHLITATGQRVTLRCSPRSGDLSVYWYQQSLDQGLQFLIQYYNGEERAKGNILERFSAQQFPDLHSELNLSSLELGDSALYFCASSVWTTVPRDEQFFGPGTRLTVL.

In this sample, this clonotype turned up a few times. This chain uses TRBV6-5 with TRBJ1-1; a weak D match, TRBD1 (6 bases). Per the germline V gene, CDR1 is MNHEY and CDR2 is SVGAGI. V gave up 2 bases and J gave up 1 base, with 11 bases separating them. The CDR3 spans 15 residues. The CDR3 DNA reads TGTGCCAGCAGTTACGTCCCGACAGGGAACACTGAAGCTTTCTTT. It codes for CASSYVPTGNTEAFF.

The V call is TRBV30, the J call TRBJ2-7; D is ambiguous. The CDR3 loop spans 13 amino acids. CDR1 and CDR2 from the germline V gene are GTSNPN and SVGIG (reference sequence). Trimming took off 2 bases at V and 5 bases at J, with 13 bases between the two ends. CDR3 sequence reads: CAWSSGNLHEQYF. The CDR3 DNA reads TGTGCCTGGAGTAGTGGGAATCTCCACGAGCAGTACTTC.

This clonotype was detected only a few times. V gene TRBV12-3 or TRBV12-4 combines with J gene TRBJ1-4, with D possibly being TRBD1 (6 bases). V was clipped by 2 bases and J by 7 bases, with 11 bases between them. This CDR3 spans 14 amino acids. Written as DNA, the CDR3 is TGTGCCAGCAGTTTATTGGGACACGGTGAAAAACTGTTTTTT. It yields the protein CASSLLGHGEKLFF.

The rearrangement links TRBV20-1 to TRBJ2-6, with a weak D call TRBD2 (7 bases). This CDR3 comprises 18 residues. Trimming removed 2 bases from V and 3 bases from J, with 20 bases in between. Germline V gives CDR1 DFQATT, CDR2 SNEGSKA (reference sequence). CDR3 residues: CSARSPWGAGVGANVLTF. DNA for the CDR3: TGCAGTGCTAGAAGCCCCTGGGGGGCGGGAGTTGGGGCCAACGTCCTGACTTTC.

The rearrangement links TRBV20-1 to TRBJ2-2; TRBD2 agrees at 8 bases. Germline V gene sequence: CDR1 DFQATT, CDR2 SNEGSKA (reference sequence). The CDR3 is 14 residues long. J lost 5 bases, V lost 2 bases, and 4 bases had no gene match. CDR3 DNA: TGCAGTGCTAGACGGGGGGGCCGAACCGGGGAGCTGTTTTTT. This sequence encodes CSARRGGRTGELFF.

The V and J genes are TRBV5-1 and TRBJ2-5; TRBD1 is a possible D gene (5 bases). CDR3 length: 13 amino acids. The V gene's germline CDR1 is SGHRS and CDR2 YFSETQ. The V gene lost 2 bases and the J gene lost 3 bases, with 8 bases spanning the gap. The CDR3 bases are TGCGCCAGCAGCTTCGTAGGGGAAGAGACCCAGTACTTC. It translates to CASSFVGEETQYF.

CDR3 sequence: CASSQGPTGDTQYF. The DNA for the CDR3 is TGCGCCAGCAGCCAAGGTCCTACGGGGGATACGCAGTATTTT. The genes are TRBV4-3 and TRBJ2-3, with D possibly being TRBD2 (5 bases). CDR1 and CDR2 from the germline V gene are LGHNA and YSLEER. The germline V and J ends were trimmed by 1 base and 6 bases, with 11 bases remaining between them. The length of the CDR3 is 14 residues.

This clonotype appeared a few times. This chain joins TRBV20-1 and TRBJ2-3, with D unresolved. The ends were cut back, 8 bases at V and 4 bases at J, with 7 bases in the middle. Germline V gene data show CDR1 as DFQATT and CDR2 as SNEGSKA (reference sequence). The CDR3 has 10 amino acids. In DNA form, the CDR3 reads TGCAGTCCTCAGCCAGATACGCAGTATTTT. Its translation: CSPQPDTQYF.

There are a few counts of this clonotype. The chain joins TRBV6-2 or TRBV6-3 to TRBJ1-5, with 10 bases matching TRBD1. CDR3 length equals 17 residues. CDR1 is MNHEY, CDR2 SVGEGT, per germline. After removal of 6 bases from V and 2 bases from J, the junction contained 10 bases not matched to a gene. Here the CDR3 DNA reads TGTGCCAGCAGCCGCGACAGGGGGCGGTCGCGCAATCAGCCCCAGCATTTT. This translates into CASSRDRGRSRNQPQHF.

The chain uses TRBV27 and TRBJ2-7, with 7 bases lining up with TRBD1. V lost 5 bases to trimming and J lost 4 bases; unmatched junction nucleotides: 8. Germline CDR1 reads MNHEY; CDR2 reads SMNVEV (reference sequence). This CDR3 has 14 amino acids. CDR3 sequence reads: CASSIQAQGYEQYF. The CDR3 bases are TGTGCCAGCAGTATCCAAGCACAGGGGTACGAGCAGTACTTC.

This clonotype was picked up a small number of times. The chain employs TRBV4-1 and TRBJ1-5, with D possibly matching TRBD1 (5 bases). The CDR3 has 18 amino acids. Germline-derived CDR1 and CDR2 are MGHRA and YSYEKL. Trimming took 3 bases from V and 5 from J, leaving 23 bases between them. CDR3 DNA sequence: TGCGCCAGCAGCCATAGGCTCTACGACAGCATTACTGATCAGCCCCAGCATTTT. Protein product: CASSHRLYDSITDQPQHF.

The chain links TRBV10-3 to TRBJ1-2; 7 nucleotides align to TRBD1. Germline values: CDR1 ENHRY, CDR2 SYGVKD. The CDR3 is made up of 15 amino acids. Trimming removed 6 bases from V and 0 bases from J; junction bases left unmatched: 7. CDR3 protein: CAIRPTGRANYGYTF. The CDR3 region has the DNA TGTGCCATCAGACCGACAGGGAGGGCTAACTATGGCTACACCTTC.

This clonotype has a handful of counts. V gene TRBV7-2 combines with J gene TRBJ2-7, with D possibly matching TRBD1 (5 bases). Germline V gene sequence: CDR1 SGHTA, CDR2 FQGNSA. CDR3 length: 13 residues. V was trimmed by 2 bases and J by 6 bases, leaving 11 bases between them. CDR3 protein: CASSLMTAGEQYF. CDR3 nucleotide sequence: TGTGCCAGCAGCTTAATGACAGCTGGCGAGCAGTACTTC.

The chain has TRBV12-3 or TRBV12-4 and TRBJ2-1; 10 bases line up with TRBD2. The junction had 6 bases not matched to a gene; V was cut back by 2 bases and J by 8 bases. The CDR3 totals 15 residues. CDR3 coding DNA: TGTGCCAGCAGTTTAAGCGGGGGGGCCGTCTATGAGCAGTTCTTC. It encodes CASSLSGGAVYEQFF.

This clonotype was counted only a few times. The rearrangement links TRBV6-2 or TRBV6-3 to TRBJ2-3, with D unclear. The length of the CDR3 is 15 residues. Germline lookup yields CDR1 MNHEY and CDR2 SVGEGT. With 2 bases removed from V and 0 bases from J, the gap between germline ends came to 9 bases. CDR3: CASSYRAGSTDTQYF. The DNA of the CDR3 is TGTGCCAGCAGTTACCGGGCCGGGAGCACAGATACGCAGTATTTT.

This clonotype was seen more than once but under ten times. The J gene is TRBJ1-1, the V gene TRBV7-2; unclear D gene. V lost 2 bases to trimming and J lost 4 bases, with 5 bases between them. The CDR3 totals 12 residues. In germline, CDR1 is SGHTA, CDR2 FQGNSA. CDR3 amino acids: CASSLLSTEAFF. The CDR3 DNA is TGTGCCAGCAGCTTATTGAGCACTGAAGCTTTCTTT.

The CDR3 DNA reads as TGTGCCAGCAGTTTAATCGGAGGGCGCGAAGCTTTCTTT. Its translation: CASSLIGGREAFF. This chain joins TRBV12-3 or TRBV12-4 and TRBJ1-1; D gene ambiguous. The CDR3 has 13 amino acids. The germline V and J ends were trimmed by 2 bases and 8 bases, with 12 bases remaining between them.

CDR3 sequence: CASSVSEGPGSTGNTIYF. CDR3 bases: TGTGCCAGCAGCGTCAGTGAGGGTCCAGGGAGTACTGGAAACACCATATATTTT. V usage is TRBV4-2 and J usage is TRBJ1-3; TRBD1 might be the D (5 bases). Per the germline V gene, CDR1 is LGHNA and CDR2 is YNFKEQ. The CDR3 runs to 18 residues. The germline V and J ends were trimmed by 5 bases and 2 bases, with 22 bases remaining between them.